These T cell receptor beta chains were read from a single sample in a study of beta chain features in type 1 diabetes. This table comes from immunoSEQ multiplex PCR, and its TCRdb copy is limited to in-frame clones, with some not included. The sample consists of approximately 280,000 clones, about 15% of them appearing once. Sequenced input: naive CD4+ T cells from blood. The receptors shown here come from a man younger than 35 with type 1 diabetes. Each CDR3 is given with its conserved first and last residue. The D gene is left open where the match is weak. Clone size is given for some rows only: seen once, a few or many times, or a class if the clone is expanded.

clone_size j_call d_call v_call cdr3_nt cdr3_aa
few TRBJ2-7 TRBD1 TRBV28 TGTGCCAGCAGTTCCCCAGGGGGCTACCCTTACGAGCAGTACTTC CASSSPGGYPYEQYF
- TRBJ1-3 - TRBV28 TGTGCCAGCAGGACTCGAAACACCATATATTTT CASRTRNTIYF
few TRBJ2-5 TRBD2 TRBV18 TGTGCCAGCTCACCGCAGCGGGGGGAAGAGACCCAGTACTTC CASSPQRGEETQYF
- TRBJ2-7 TRBD2 TRBV9 TGTGCCAGCAGCCCGGTGGGACTAGCGGGAGGGTACGAGCAGTACTTC CASSPVGLAGGYEQYF
- TRBJ2-7 TRBD1 TRBV30 TGTGCCTGGGGACAGGGTCTAAGTCTCGGGAGCGAGCAGTACTTC CAWGQGLSLGSEQYF
- TRBJ2-5 TRBD2 TRBV15 TGTGCCACCAGCAGAGAGGCGGGGGATGAGACCCAGTACTTC CATSREAGDETQYF
few TRBJ2-5 TRBD1 TRBV28 TGTGCCAGCAGTGACAGGGTGATATGGAAGACCCAGTACTTC CASSDRVIWKTQYF
once TRBJ1-1 - TRBV7-2 TGTGCCAGCAGCTTAGGGGCGCTCAGCACTGAAGCTTTCTTT CASSLGALSTEAFF
few TRBJ2-3 TRBD2 TRBV29-1 TGCAGCGTTTCGTCTAGCGGGAGGACCACAGATACGCAGTATTTT CSVSSSGRTTDTQYF
- TRBJ1-5 - TRBV18 TGTGCCAGCTCACCACCGAACCAGGGGAACAATCAGCCCCAGCATTTT CASSPPNQGNNQPQHF
- TRBJ2-1 TRBD2 TRBV7-9 TGTGCCAGCAGCGACTCCGGGACTAGCGGGGCGAAGTCCTACAATGAGCAGTTCTTC CASSDSGTSGAKSYNEQFF
- TRBJ2-7 TRBD2 TRBV7-9 TGTGCCAGCAGCTTGCAGGCGGGGGGCGAGCAGTACTTC CASSLQAGGEQYF
- TRBJ2-7 - TRBV7-9 TGTGCCAGCAGCATCGCCTACGAGCAGTACTTC CASSIAYEQYF
- TRBJ1-1 - TRBV28 TGTGCCAGCAGCTTGTGGGGAGAGAACACTGAAGCTTTCTTT CASSLWGENTEAFF